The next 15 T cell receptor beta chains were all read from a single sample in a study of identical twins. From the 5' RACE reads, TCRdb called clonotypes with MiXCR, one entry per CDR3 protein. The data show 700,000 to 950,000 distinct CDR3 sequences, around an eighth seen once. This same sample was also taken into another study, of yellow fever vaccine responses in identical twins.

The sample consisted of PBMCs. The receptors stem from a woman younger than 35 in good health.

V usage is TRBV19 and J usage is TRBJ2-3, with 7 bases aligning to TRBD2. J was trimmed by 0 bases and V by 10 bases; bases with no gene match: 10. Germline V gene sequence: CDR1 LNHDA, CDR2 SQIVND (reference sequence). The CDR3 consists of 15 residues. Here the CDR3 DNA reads TGTGCCACAGCCGCGGGAGACTCTAGCACAGATACGCAGTATTTT. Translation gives CATAAGDSSTDTQYF.

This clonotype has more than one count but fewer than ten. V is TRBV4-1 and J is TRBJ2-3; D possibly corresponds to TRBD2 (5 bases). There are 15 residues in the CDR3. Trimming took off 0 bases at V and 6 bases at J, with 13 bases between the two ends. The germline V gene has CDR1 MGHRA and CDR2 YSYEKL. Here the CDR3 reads CASSQELGRFDTQYF. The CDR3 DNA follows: TGCGCCAGCAGCCAAGAGCTGGGGAGATTCGATACGCAGTATTTT.

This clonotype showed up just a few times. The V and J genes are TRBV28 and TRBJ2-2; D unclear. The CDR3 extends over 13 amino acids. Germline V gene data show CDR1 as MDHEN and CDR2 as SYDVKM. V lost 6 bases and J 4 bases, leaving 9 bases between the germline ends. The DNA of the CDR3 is TGTGCCAGCAGGCTAGACTCCACCGGGGAGCTGTTTTTT. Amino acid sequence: CASRLDSTGELFF.

Here the CDR3 DNA reads TGCGCCAGCAGCCAAGACTTCCCGGGTAGCTCCTACGAGCAGTACTTC. It is translated as CASSQDFPGSSYEQYF. The chain has TRBV4-1 and TRBJ2-7, with no clear D. CDR1 and CDR2 (germline): MGHRA, YSYEKL. This CDR3 has 16 residues. V shed 0 bases and J shed 0 bases, with 12 bases lying between them.

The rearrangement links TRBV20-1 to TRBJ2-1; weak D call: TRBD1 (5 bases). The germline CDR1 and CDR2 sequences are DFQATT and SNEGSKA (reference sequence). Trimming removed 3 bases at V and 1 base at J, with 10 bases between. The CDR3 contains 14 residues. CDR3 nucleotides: TGCAGTGCTAGCTTGGGGCCTTCCTACAATGAGCAGTTCTTC. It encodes CSASLGPSYNEQFF.

CDR3 nucleotides: TGCGCCAGCAGCTTGACGACCGATAGCAATCAGCCCCAGCATTTT. It encodes CASSLTTDSNQPQHF. The chain has TRBV5-1 and TRBJ1-5; D is undetermined. In germline, CDR1 is SGHRS, CDR2 YFSETQ. CDR3 length: 15 amino acids. V dropped 1 base and J dropped 0 bases, with 8 bases sitting between them.

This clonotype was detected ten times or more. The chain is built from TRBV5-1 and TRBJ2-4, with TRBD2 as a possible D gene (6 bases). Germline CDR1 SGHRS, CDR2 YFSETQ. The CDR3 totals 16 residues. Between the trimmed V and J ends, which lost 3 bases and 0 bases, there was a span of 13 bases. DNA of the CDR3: TGCGCCAGCAGCTCGGGGGACCTGCTAGCCAAAAACATTCAGTACTTC. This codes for CASSSGDLLAKNIQYF.

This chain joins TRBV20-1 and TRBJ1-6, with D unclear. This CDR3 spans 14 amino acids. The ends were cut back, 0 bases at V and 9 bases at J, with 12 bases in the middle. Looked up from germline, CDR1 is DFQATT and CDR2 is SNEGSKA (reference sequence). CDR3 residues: CSARDRSGGSPLHF. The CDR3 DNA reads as TGCAGTGCTAGAGATCGCTCAGGTGGTTCACCCCTCCACTTT.

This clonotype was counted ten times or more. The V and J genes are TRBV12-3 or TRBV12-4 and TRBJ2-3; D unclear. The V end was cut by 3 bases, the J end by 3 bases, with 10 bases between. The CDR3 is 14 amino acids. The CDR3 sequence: CASSFSDGTDTQYF. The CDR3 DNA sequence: TGTGCCAGCAGTTTCTCCGACGGGACAGATACGCAGTATTTT.

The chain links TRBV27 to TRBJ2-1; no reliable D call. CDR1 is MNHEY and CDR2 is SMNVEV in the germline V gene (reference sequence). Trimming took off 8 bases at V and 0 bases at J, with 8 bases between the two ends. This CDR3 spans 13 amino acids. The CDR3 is CASATSSYNEQFF. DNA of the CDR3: TGTGCCAGCGCGACCTCCTCCTACAATGAGCAGTTCTTC.

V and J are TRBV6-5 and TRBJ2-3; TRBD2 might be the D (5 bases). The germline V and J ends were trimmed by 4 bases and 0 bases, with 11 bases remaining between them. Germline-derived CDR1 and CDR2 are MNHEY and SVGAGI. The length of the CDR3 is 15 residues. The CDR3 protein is CASSSAVTSTDTQYF. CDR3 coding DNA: TGTGCCAGCAGTTCAGCGGTAACTAGCACAGATACGCAGTATTTT.

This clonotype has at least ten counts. CDR3 coding DNA: TGTGCCAGCAGCGTTCAGGGATGGAATCAGCCCCAGCATTTT. Amino acid sequence: CASSVQGWNQPQHF. This chain uses TRBV7-8 with TRBJ1-5; possible D gene TRBD1, 5 bases. The length of the CDR3 is 14 residues. CDR1 and CDR2 from the germline V gene are SGHVS and FQNEAQ. The ends were cut back, 5 bases at V and 4 bases at J, with 12 bases in the middle.

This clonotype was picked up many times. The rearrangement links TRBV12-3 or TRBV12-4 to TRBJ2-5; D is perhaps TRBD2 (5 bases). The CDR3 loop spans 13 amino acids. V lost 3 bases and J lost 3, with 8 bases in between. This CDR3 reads CASSFLREETQYF. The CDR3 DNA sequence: TGTGCCAGCAGTTTTTTGAGGGAAGAGACCCAGTACTTC.

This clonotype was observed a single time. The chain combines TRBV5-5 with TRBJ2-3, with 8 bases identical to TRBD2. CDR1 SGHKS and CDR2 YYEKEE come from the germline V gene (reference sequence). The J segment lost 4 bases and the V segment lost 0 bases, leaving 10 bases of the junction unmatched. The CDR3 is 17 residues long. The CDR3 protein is CASSLGPGLVASDTQYF. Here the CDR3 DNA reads TGTGCCAGCAGCTTGGGCCCGGGACTAGTGGCATCAGATACGCAGTATTTT.

This CDR3 is CASSTGGQGGANYGYTF. DNA of the CDR3: TGTGCCAGTAGTACTGGTGGACAGGGAGGGGCCAACTATGGCTACACCTTC. This chain connects TRBV19 to TRBJ1-2; 8 nucleotides line up with TRBD1. The CDR3 has 17 residues. The germline V gene has CDR1 LNHDA and CDR2 SQIVND (reference sequence). V was clipped by 4 bases and J by 2 bases; unmatched bases: 12.